This T cell receptor beta chain was obtained from a study of cytomegalovirus exposure and HLA in healthy donors. Study details: Within an early data release were around 87 million unique TCRs drawn from HLA-typed donors.

Study-wide points: In a later analysis, the majority of CMV-associated beta chains seemingly showed HLA restriction. The sole available immune exposure information was CMV serostatus.

Nominally healthy donors provided the samples, though records likely missed some immune exposures. V was trimmed by 4 bases and J by 8 bases, leaving 14 bases between them. This CDR3 contains 13 residues. Germline V gives CDR1 SGHVS, CDR2 FNYEAQ. The study ran its PCR with 60 Vbeta and 13 Jbeta primers. TCRdb's table, derived via immunoSEQ multiplex PCR, lists solely in-frame clones and lacks some. The data show 150,000 to 200,000 clones, with 70% to 90% seen just once and 2.1% held by the top ten. As concerns this clone: The antigen is not known.

This clonotype was obtained from a woman between 18 and 30 years old in good health and CMV-seropositive. The sample consisted of PBMCs. V gene TRBV7-6 combines with J gene TRBJ1-1; the D gene is possibly TRBD1 (6 bases). The CDR3 reads CASSSLNREEAFF. The CDR3 DNA reads TGTGCCAGCAGCTCACTTAACAGGGAAGAAGCTTTCTTT.